This TCR beta chain comes out of a study of cytomegalovirus exposure and HLA in healthy donors. The CDR3 extends over 13 amino acids. The V end lost 8 bases, the J end lost 4 bases, and 14 bases lay between the germline ends. Germline V gene data show CDR1 as LNHNV and CDR2 as YYDKDF (reference sequence). Notes on the study in general: It was shown in a later analysis that HLA-associated TCR beta chains were more clonally expanded than other, equally common chains. Three CMV-associated chains were confirmed in vitro to be specific for CMV antigens. TCR beta V- and J-gene trimming, according to a later analysis, was linked to a missense DCLRE1C variant.

The PCR used 60 Vbeta and 13 Jbeta primers. Using immunoSEQ multiplex PCR, the repertoire was profiled, and TCRdb retains in-frame clones only, with some absent. This sample has 110,000 to 150,000 clones, with roughly 73% found just once. Comment on this clone: Its target is unknown.

This clonotype was sampled from a man between 40 and 49 years old in good health and CMV-seronegative. The gene calls are TRBV15 and TRBJ1-1, with D perhaps matching TRBD1 (5 bases). The sequenced sample was PBMCs. The CDR3 is CATGIREVTEAFF. The CDR3 nucleotides are TGTGCCACCGGGATCAGGGAAGTCACTGAAGCTTTCTTT.